This T cell receptor (beta chain) was found in a study of T cell responses to AZD1222 COVID-19 vaccine. Remarks on this clone: Its antigen is unknown.

TCRdb's table, derived via immunoSEQ multiplex PCR, lists solely in-frame clones and lacks some. The sample includes roughly 120,000 clones, around 85% of them seen just once. Findings and caveats of the study: At baseline, just six or seven AZD1222 recipients tested seropositive. Researchers took repertoire samples only after the peak T cell response had come. Reports say nearly half of spike-specific TCRs go after unmutated variant regions. Clonal diversity was possibly underestimated, and white British individuals and females predominated among donors.

Sequences were derived from peripheral blood, sampled 28 days after the second AZD1222 dose. The clonotype comes from an adult who received the AZD1222 COVID-19 vaccine.

The CDR3 DNA is TGTGCCAGCAGGGGGCGCGTTGGGAATCAGCCCCAGCATTTT. This translates into CASRGRVGNQPQHF. The V call is TRBV6-5, the J call TRBJ1-5; possibly TRBD1 for D (5 bases). CDR1 MNHEY and CDR2 SVGAGI come from the germline V gene. The CDR3 has 14 residues. The ends were cut back, 6 bases at V and 4 bases at J, with 13 bases in the middle.